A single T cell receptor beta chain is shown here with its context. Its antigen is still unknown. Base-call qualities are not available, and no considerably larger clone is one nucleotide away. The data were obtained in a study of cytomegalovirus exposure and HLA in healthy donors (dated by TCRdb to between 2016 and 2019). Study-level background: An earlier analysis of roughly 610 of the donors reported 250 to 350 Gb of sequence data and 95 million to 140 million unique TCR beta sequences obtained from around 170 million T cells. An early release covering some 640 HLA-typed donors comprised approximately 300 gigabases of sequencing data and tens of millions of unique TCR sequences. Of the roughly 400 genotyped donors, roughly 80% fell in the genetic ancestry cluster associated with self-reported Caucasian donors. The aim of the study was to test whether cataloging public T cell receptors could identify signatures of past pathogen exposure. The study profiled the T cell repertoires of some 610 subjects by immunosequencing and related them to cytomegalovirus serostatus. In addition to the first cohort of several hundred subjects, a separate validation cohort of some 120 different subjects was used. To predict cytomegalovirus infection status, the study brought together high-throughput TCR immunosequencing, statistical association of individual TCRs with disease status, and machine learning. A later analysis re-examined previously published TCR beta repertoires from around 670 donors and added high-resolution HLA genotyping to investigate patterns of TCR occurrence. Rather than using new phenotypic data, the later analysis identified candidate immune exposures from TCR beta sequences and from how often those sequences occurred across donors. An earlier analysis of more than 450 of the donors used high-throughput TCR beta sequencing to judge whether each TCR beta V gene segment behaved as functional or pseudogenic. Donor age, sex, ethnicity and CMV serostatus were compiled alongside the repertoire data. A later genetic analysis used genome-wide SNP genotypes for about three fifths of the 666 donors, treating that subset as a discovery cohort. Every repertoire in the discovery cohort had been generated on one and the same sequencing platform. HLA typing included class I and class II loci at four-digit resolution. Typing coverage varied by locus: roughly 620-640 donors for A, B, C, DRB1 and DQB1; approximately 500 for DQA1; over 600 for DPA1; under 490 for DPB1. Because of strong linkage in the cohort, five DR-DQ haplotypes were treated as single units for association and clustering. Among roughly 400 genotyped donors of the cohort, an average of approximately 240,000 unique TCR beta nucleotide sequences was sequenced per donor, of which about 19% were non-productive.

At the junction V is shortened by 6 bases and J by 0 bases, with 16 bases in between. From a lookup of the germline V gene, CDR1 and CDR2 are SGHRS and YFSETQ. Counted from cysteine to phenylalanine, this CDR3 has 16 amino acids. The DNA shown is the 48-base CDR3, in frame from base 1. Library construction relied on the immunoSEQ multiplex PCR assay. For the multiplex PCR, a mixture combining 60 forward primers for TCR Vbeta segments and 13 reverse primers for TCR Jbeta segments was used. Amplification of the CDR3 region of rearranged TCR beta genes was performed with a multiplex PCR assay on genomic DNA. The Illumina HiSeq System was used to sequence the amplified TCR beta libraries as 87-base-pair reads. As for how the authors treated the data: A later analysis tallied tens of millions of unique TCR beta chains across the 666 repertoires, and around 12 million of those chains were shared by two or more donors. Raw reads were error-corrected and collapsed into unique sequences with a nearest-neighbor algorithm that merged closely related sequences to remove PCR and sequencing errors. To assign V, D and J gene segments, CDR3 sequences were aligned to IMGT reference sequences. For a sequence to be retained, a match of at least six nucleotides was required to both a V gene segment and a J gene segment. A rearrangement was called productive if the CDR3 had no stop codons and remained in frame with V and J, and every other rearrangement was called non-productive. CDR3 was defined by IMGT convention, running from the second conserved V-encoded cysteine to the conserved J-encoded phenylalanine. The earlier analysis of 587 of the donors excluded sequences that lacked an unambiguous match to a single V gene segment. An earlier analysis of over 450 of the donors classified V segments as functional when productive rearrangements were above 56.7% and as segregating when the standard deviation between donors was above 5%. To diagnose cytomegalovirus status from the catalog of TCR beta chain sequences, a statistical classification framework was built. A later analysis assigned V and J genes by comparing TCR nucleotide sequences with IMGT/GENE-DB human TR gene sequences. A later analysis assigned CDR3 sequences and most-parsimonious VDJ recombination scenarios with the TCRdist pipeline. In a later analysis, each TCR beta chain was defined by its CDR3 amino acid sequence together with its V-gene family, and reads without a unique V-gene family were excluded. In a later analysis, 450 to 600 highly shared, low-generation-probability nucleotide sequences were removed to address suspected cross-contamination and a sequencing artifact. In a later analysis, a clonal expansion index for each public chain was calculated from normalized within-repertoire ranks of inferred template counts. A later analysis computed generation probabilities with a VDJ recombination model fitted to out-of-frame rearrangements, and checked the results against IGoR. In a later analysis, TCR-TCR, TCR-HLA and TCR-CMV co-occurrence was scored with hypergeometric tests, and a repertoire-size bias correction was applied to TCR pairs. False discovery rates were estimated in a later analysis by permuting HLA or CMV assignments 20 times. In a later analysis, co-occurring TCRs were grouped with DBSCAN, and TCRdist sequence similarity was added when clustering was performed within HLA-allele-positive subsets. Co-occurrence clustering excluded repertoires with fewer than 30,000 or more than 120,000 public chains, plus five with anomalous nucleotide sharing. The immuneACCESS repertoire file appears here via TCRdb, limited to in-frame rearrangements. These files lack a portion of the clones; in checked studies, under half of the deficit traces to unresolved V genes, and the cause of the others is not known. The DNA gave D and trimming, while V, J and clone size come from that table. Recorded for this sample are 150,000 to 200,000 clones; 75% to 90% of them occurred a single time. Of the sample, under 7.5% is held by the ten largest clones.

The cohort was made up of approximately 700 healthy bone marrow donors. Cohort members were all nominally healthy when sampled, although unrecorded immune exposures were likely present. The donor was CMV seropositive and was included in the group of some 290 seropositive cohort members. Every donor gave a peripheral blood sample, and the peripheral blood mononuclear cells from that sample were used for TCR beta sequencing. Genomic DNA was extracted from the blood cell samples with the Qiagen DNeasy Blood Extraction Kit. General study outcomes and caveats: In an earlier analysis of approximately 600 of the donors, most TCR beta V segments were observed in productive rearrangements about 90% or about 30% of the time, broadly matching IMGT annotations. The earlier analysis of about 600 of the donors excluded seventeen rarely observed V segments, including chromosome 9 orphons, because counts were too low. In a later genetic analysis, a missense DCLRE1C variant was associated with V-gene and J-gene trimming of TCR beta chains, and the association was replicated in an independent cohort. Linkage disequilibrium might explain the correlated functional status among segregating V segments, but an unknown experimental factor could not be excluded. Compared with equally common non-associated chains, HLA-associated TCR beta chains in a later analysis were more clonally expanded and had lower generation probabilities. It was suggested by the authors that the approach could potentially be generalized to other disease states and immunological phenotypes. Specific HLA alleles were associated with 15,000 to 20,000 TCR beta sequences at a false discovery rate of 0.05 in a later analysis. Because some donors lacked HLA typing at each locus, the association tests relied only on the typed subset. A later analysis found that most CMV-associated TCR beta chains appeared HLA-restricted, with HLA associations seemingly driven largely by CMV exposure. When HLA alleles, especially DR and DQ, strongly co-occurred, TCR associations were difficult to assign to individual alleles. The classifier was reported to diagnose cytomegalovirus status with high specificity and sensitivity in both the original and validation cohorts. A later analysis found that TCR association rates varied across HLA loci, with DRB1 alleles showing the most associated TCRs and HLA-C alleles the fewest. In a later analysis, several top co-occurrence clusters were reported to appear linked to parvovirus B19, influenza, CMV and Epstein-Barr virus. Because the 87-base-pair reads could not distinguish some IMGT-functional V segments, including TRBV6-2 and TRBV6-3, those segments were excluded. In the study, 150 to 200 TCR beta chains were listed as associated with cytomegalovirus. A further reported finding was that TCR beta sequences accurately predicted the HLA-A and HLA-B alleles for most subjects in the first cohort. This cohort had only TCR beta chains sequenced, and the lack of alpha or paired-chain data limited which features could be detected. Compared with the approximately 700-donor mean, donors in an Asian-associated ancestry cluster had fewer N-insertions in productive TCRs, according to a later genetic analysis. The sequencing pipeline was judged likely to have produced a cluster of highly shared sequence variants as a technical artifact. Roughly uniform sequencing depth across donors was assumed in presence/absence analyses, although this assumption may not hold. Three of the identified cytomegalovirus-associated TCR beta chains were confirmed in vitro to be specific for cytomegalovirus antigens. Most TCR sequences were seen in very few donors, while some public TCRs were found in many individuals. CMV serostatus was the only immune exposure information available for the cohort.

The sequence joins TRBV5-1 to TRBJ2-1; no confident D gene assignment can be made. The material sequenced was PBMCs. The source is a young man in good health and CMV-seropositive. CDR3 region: CASTKSPASSYNEQFF. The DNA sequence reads TGCGCCAGCACAAAATCCCCCGCCAGCTCCTACAATGAGCAGTTCTTC. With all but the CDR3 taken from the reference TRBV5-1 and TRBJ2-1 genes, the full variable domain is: KAGVTQTPRYLIKTRGQQVTLSCSPISGHRSVSWYQQTPGQGLQFLFEYFSETQRNKGNFPGRFSGRQFSNSRSEMNVSTLELGDSALYLCASTKSPASSYNEQFFGPGTRLTVL.